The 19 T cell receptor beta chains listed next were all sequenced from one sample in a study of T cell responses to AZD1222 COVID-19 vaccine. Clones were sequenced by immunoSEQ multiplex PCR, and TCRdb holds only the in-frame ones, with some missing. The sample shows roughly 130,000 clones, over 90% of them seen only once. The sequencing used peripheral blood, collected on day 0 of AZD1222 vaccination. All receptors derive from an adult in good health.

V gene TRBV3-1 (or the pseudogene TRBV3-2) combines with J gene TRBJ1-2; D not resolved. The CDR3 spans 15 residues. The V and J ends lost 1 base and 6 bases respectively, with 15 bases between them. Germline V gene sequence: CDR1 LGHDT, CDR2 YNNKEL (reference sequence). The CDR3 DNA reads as TGTGCCAGCAGCCAAGTCTGGAGTACTTTCGATGGCTACACCTTC. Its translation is CASSQVWSTFDGYTF.

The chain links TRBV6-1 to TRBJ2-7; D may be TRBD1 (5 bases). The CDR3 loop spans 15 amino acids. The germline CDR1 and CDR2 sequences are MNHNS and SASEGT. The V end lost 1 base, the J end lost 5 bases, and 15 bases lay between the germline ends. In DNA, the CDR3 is TGTGCCAGCAGTGAAGGTACAGGTATATCGGACGAGCAGTACTTC. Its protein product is CASSEGTGISDEQYF.

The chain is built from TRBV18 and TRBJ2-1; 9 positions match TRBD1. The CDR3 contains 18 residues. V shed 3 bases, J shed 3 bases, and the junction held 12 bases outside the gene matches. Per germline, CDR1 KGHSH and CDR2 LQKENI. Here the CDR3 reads CASSPQTGGSVGYNEQFF. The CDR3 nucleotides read TGTGCCAGCTCACCTCAGACAGGGGGTTCGGTAGGCTACAATGAGCAGTTCTTC. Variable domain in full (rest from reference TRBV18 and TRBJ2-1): NAGVMQNPRHLVRRRGQEARLRCSPMKGHSHVYWYRQLPEEGLKFMVYLQKENIIDESGMPKERFSAEFPKEGPSILRIQQVVRGDSAAYFCASSPQTGGSVGYNEQFFGPGTRLTVL.

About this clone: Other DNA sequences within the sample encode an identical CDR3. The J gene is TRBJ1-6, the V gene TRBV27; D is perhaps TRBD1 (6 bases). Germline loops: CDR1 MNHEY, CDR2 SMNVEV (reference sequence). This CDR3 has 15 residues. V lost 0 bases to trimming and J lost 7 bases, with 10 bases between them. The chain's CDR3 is CASSLSDRGNSPLHF. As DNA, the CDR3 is TGTGCCAGCAGTTTATCGGACAGAGGGAATTCACCCCTCCACTTT.

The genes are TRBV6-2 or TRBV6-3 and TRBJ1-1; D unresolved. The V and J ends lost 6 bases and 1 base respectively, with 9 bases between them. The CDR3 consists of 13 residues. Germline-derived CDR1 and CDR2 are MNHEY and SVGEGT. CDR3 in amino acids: CASSYTANTEAFF. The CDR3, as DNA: TGTGCCAGCAGCTATACAGCGAACACTGAAGCTTTCTTT.

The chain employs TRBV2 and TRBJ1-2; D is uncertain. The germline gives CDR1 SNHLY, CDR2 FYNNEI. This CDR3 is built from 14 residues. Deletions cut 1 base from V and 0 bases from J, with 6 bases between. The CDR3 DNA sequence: TGTGCCAGCAGTGAAGAGCTTACTAACTATGGCTACACCTTC. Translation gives CASSEELTNYGYTF. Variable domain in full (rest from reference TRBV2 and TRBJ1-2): EPEVTQTPSHQVTQMGQEVILRCVPISNHLYFYWYRQILGQKVEFLVSFYNNEISEKSEIFDDQFSVERPDGSNFTLKIRSTKLEDSAMYFCASSEELTNYGYTFGSGTRLTVV.

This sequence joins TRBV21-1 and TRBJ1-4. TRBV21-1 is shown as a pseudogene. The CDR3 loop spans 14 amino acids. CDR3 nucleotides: TGTGCCAGCATTCACCTGGAAACTAATGAAAAACTGTTTTTT. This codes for CASIHLETNEKLFF.

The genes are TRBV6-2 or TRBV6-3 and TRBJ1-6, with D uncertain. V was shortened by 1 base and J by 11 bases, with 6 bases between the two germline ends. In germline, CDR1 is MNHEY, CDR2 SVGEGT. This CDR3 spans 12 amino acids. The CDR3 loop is CASSYLRTPLHF. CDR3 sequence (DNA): TGTGCCAGCAGTTACTTGAGGACACCCCTCCACTTT.

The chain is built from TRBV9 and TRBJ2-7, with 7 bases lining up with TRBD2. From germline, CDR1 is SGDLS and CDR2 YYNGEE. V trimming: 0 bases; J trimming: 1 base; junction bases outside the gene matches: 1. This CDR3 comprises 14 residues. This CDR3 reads CASSVGGRSYEQYF. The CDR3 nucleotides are TGTGCCAGCAGCGTAGGCGGGAGATCCTACGAGCAGTACTTC.

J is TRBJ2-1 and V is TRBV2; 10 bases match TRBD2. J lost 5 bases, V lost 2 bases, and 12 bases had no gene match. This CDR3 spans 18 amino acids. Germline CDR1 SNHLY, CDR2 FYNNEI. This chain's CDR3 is CASSERRAWTSGNNEQFF. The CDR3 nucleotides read TGTGCCAGCAGTGAAAGAAGAGCTTGGACTAGCGGCAACAATGAGCAGTTCTTC.

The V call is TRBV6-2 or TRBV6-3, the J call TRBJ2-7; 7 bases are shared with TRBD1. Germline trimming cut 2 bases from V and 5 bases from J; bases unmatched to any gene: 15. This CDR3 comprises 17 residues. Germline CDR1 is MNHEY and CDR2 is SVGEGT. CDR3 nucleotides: TGTGCCAGCAGTTACCACCCCCACACAGGGGTCCACGACGAGCAGTACTTC. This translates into CASSYHPHTGVHDEQYF.

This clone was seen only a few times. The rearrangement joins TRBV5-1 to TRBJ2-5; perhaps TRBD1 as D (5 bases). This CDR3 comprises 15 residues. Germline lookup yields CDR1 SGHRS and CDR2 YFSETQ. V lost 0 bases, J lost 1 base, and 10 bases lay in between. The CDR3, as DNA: TGCGCCAGCAGCTTGGAAGGTAGGGGCCAAGAGACCCAGTACTTC. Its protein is CASSLEGRGQETQYF.

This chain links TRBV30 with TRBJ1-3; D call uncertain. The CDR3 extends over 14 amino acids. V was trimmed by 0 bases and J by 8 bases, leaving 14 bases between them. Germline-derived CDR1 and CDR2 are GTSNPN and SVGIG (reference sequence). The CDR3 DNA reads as TGTGCCTGGAGTGTTATCGGACGCGGGGACACCATATATTTT. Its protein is CAWSVIGRGDTIYF.

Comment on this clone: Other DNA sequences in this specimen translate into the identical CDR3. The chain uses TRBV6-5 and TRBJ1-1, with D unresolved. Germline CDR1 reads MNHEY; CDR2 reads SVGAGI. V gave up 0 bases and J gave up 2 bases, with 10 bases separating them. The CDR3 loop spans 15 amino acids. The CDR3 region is CASSYSGRLNTEAFF. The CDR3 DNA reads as TGTGCCAGCAGTTACTCAGGGAGGCTCAACACTGAAGCTTTCTTT.

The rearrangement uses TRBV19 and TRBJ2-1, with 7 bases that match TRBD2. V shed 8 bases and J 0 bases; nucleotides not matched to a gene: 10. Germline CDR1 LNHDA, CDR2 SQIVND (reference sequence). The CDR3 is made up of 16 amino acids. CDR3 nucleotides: TGTGCCAGTGCGATAGCGGGTGCCTCCTCCTACAATGAGCAGTTCTTC. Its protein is CASAIAGASSYNEQFF. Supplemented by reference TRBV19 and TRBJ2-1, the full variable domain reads DGGITQSPKYLFRKEGQNVTLSCEQNLNHDAMYWYRQDPGQGLRLIYYSQIVNDFQKGDIAEGYSVSREKKESFPLTVTSAQKNPTAFYLCASAIAGASSYNEQFFGPGTRLTVL.

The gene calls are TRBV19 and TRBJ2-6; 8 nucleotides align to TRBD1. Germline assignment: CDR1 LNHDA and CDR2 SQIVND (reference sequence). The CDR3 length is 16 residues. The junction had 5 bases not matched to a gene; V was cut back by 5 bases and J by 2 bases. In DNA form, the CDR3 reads TGTGCCAGTAGTCGCCAGGGGGCGACTGGGGCCAACGTCCTGACTTTC. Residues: CASSRQGATGANVLTF.

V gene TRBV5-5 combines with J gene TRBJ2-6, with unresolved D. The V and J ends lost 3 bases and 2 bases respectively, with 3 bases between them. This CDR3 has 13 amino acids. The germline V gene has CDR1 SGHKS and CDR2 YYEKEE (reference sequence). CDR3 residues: CASSSTGANVLTF. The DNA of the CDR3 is TGTGCCAGCAGCTCGACTGGGGCCAACGTCCTGACTTTC. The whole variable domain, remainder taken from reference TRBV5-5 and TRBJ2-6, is DAGVTQSPTHLIKTRGQQVTLRCSPISGHKSVSWYQQVLGQGPQFIFQYYEKEERGRGNFPDRFSARQFPNYSSELNVNALLLGDSALYLCASSSTGANVLTFGAGSRLTVL.

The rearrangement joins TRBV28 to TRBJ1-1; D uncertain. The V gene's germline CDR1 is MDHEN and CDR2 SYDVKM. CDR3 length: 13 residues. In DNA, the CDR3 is TGTGGGGCCCACACCTTTCCTCACACTGAAGCTTTCTTT. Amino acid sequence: CGAHTFPHTEAFF.

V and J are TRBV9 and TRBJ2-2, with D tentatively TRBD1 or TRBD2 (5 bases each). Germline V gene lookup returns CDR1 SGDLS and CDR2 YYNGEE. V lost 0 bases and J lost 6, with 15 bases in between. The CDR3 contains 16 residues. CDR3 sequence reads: CASSVVSRGASGELFF. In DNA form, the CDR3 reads TGTGCCAGCAGCGTAGTTAGCAGAGGGGCGTCCGGGGAGCTGTTTTTT.